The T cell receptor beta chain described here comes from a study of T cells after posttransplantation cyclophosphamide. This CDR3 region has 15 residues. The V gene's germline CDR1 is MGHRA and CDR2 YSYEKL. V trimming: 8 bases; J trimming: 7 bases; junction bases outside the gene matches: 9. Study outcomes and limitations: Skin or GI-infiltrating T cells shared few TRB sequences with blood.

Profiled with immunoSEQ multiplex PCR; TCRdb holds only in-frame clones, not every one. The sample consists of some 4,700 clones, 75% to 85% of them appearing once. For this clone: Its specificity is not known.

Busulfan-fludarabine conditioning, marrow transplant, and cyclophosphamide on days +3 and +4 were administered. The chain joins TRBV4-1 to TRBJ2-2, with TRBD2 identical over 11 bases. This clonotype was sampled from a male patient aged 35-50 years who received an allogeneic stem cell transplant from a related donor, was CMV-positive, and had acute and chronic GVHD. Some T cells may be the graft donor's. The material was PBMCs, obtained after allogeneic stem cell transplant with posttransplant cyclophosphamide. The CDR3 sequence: CASRVAGGSSGELFF. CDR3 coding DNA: TGCGCCAGCCGGGTAGCGGGAGGGAGCAGCGGGGAGCTGTTTTTT.